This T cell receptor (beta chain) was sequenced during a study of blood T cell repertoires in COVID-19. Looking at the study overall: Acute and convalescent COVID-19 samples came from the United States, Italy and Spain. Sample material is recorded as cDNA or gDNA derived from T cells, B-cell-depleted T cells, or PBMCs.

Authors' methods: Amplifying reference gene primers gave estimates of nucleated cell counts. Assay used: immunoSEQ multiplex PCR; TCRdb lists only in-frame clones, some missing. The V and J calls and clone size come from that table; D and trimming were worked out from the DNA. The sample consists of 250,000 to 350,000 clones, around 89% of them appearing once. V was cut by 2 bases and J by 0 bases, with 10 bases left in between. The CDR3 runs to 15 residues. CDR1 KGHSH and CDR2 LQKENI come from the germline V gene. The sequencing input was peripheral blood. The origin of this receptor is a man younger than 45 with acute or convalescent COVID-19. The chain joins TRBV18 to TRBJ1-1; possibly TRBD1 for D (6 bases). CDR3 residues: CASSPERTVNTEAFF. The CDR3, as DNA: TGTGCCAGCTCACCAGAAAGGACAGTGAACACTGAAGCTTTCTTT.